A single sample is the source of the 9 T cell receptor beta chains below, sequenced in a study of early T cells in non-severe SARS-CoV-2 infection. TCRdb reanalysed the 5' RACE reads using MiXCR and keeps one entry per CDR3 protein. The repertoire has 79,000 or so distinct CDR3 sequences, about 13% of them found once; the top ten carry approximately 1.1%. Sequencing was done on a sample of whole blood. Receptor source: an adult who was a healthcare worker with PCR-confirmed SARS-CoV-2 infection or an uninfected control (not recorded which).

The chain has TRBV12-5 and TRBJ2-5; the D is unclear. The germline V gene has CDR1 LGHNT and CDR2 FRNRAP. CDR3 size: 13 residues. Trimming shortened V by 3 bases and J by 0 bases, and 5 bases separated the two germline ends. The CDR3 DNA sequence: TGTGCTAGTGGTTTACCGAACCAAGAGACCCAGTACTTC. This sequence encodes CASGLPNQETQYF.

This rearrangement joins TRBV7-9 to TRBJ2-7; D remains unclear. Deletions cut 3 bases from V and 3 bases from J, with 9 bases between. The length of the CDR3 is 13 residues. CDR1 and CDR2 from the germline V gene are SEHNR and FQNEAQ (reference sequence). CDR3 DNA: TGTGCCAGCAGCTTGCCCGAGGTCTACGAGCAGTACTTC. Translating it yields CASSLPEVYEQYF. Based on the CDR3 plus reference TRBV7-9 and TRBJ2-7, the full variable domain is DTGVSQNPRHKITKRGQNVTFRCDPISEHNRLYWYRQTLGQGPEFLTYFQNEAQLEKSRLLSDRFSAERPKGSFSTLEIQRTEQGDSAMYLCASSLPEVYEQYFGPGTRLTVT.

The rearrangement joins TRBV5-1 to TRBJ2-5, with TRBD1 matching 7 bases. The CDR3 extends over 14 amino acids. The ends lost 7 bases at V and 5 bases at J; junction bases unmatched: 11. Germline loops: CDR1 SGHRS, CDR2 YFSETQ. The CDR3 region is CASCPQGLQETQYF. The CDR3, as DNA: TGCGCCAGCTGCCCACAGGGGTTGCAGGAGACCCAGTACTTC.

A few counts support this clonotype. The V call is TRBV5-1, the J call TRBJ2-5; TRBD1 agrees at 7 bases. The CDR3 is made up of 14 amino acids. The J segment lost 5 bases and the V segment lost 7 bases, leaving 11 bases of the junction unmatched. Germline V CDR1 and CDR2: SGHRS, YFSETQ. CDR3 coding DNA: TGCGCCAGCGGACAGGTTTTTGGTAGCGAGACCCAGTACTTC. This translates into CASGQVFGSETQYF.

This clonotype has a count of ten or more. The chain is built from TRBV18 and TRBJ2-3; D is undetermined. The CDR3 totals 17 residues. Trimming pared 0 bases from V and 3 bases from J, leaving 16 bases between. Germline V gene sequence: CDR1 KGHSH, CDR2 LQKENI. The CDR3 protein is CASSPPGTRLRTDTQYF. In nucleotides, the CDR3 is TGTGCCAGCTCACCACCGGGTACCCGCCTGCGTACAGATACGCAGTATTTT.

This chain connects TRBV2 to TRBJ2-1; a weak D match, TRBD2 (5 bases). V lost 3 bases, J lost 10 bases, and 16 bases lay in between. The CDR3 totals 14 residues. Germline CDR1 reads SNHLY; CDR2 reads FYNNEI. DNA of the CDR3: TGTGCCAGCAGTGACGGGGTAGCATTCGGCGAGCAGTTCTTC. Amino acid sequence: CASSDGVAFGEQFF.

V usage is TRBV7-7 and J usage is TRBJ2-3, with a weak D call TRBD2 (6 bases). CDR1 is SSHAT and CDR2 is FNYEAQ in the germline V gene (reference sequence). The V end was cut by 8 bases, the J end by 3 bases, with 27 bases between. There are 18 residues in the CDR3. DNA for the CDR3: TGTGCCAGCTCCCGCCCACGAATACTAGCAGCGGTAACAGATACGCAGTATTTT. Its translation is CASSRPRILAAVTDTQYF. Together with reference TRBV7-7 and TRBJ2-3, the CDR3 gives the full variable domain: GAGVSQSPRYKVTKRGQDVTLRCDPISSHATLYWYQQALGQGPEFLTYFNYEAQPDKSGLPSDRFSAERPEGSISTLTIQRTEQRDSAMYRCASSRPRILAAVTDTQYFGPGTRLTVL.

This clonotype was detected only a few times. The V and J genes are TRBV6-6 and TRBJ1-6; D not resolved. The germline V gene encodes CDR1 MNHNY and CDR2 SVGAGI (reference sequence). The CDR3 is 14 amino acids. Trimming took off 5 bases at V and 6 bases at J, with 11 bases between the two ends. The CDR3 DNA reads TGTGCCAGCAGTCCCCAGGAAACTAATTCACCCCTCCACTTT. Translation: CASSPQETNSPLHF.

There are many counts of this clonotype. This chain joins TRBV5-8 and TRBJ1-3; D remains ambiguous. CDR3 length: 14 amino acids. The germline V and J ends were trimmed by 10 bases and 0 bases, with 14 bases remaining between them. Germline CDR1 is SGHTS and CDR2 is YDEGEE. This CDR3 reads CAGRNGPSGNTIYF. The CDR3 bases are TGTGCCGGACGTAACGGGCCCTCTGGAAACACCATATATTTT.